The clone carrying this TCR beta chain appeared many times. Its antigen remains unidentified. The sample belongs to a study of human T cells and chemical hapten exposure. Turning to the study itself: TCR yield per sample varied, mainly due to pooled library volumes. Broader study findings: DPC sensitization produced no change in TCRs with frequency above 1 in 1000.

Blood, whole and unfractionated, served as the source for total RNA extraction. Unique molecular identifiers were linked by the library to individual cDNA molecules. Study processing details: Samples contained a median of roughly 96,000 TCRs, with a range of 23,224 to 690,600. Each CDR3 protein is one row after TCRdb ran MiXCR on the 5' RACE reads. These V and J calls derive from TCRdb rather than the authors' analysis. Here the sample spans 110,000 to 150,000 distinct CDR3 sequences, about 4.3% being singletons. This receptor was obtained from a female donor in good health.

The CDR3 loop reads CASSPGTGPYGYTF. The CDR3 DNA reads TGTGCCAGTAGCCCTGGGACAGGCCCCTATGGCTACACCTTC. The V gene is TRBV19, the J gene TRBJ1-2; 8 bases align to TRBD1. The V segment lost 6 bases and the J segment 4 bases; nucleotides outside the gene matches: 7. This CDR3 region has 14 residues. Germline CDR1 and CDR2: LNHDA and SQIVND (reference sequence).